The subject of this entry is one T cell receptor (beta chain). Antigen unknown. Germline CDR1 SGHRS, CDR2 YFSETQ. This CDR3 has 13 amino acids. V was pared by 1 base and J by 3 bases, with 8 bases between. The data derive from a study of graft-versus-host responses after intestinal transplantation. About the study: All recipients were transplanted with multivisceral, liver-intestinal, or isolated intestinal grafts. All recipients were given anti-thymocyte globulin induction, and tacrolimus and steroids were then administered for about three years.

General study results and limits: Recipient-marrow GvH clones were detected, some having first appeared in ileum or blood.

The repertoire was sequenced with immunoSEQ multiplex PCR; TCRdb's copy has only in-frame clones and lacks some. The sample has more than 100,000 clones; under 95% are singletons. This clonotype was sampled from a human donor who received an intestinal transplant. This chain links TRBV5-1 with TRBJ2-7, with a weak D call TRBD1 (5 bases). The starting material was unstimulated CD8+ T cells sorted from spleen or lymph node cells, obtained before intestinal transplant. CDR3 loop: CASSLSQGYEQYF. CDR3 sequence (DNA): TGCGCCAGCAGCTTGAGTCAGGGCTACGAGCAGTACTTC.